What follows are 6 T cell receptor beta chains derived from one specimen sequenced in a study of control samples from healthy donors and cancer patients. The method was immunoSEQ multiplex PCR; TCRdb's version includes in-frame clones alone and lacks a portion of them. The data contain about 70,000 clones, about 80% of them seen just once; the ten biggest clones take up about 3%. Sequencing was performed on PBMCs. Receptor source: a woman in her fifties or sixties with lung cancer.

The chain couples TRBV27 to TRBJ2-1; the match to TRBD2 covers 11 bases. The germline V gene encodes CDR1 MNHEY and CDR2 SMNVEV (reference sequence). The CDR3 has 15 residues. The V segment lost 8 bases and the J segment 3 bases; nucleotides outside the gene matches: 6. The CDR3 region has the DNA TGTGCCAGCTGTAAAACTAGCGGGGGCTACAATGAGCAGTTCTTC. Translation gives CASCKTSGGYNEQFF.

V is TRBV7-6 and J is TRBJ1-3; D uncertain. V was clipped by 4 bases and J by 0 bases, with 4 bases between them. The CDR3 has 13 amino acids. Per germline, CDR1 SGHVS and CDR2 FNYEAQ. CDR3 residues: CASSSSSGNTIYF. Written as DNA, the CDR3 is TGTGCCAGCAGCTCAAGCTCTGGAAACACCATATATTTT. The complete variable domain, with remaining parts taken from reference TRBV7-6 and TRBJ1-3, reads GAGVSQSPRYKVTKRGQDVALRCDPISGHVSLYWYRQALGQGPEFLTYFNYEAQQDKSGLPNDRFSAERPEGSISTLTIQRTEQRDSAMYRCASSSSSGNTIYFGEGSWLTVV.

The genes are TRBV28 and TRBJ1-2; D not certain. Trimming stripped 6 bases from V and 7 bases from J, with 18 bases between. CDR1 and CDR2 from the germline V gene are MDHEN and SYDVKM. The CDR3 consists of 14 residues. DNA for the CDR3: TGTGCCAGCAGCCTAGGGAACAGTGTGGGTGGCTACACCTTC. This gives the protein CASSLGNSVGGYTF.

The V gene is TRBV12-5, the J gene TRBJ2-7; unclear D gene. The length of the CDR3 is 14 residues. Trimming removed 1 base at V and 2 bases at J, with 9 bases between. Germline CDR1 reads LGHNT; CDR2 reads FRNRAP. CDR3 sequence: CASGLAPPPYEQYF. The CDR3 coding sequence is TGTGCTAGTGGTTTGGCTCCCCCTCCCTACGAGCAGTACTTC.

The rearrangement uses TRBV30 and TRBJ2-5, with D perhaps TRBD2 (6 bases). V lost 6 bases, J lost 1 base, and 9 bases lay in between. From germline, CDR1 is GTSNPN and CDR2 SVGIG (reference sequence). The CDR3 length is 12 residues. CDR3 DNA sequence: TGTGCCTGTGCGGGGTTCCAAGAGACCCAGTACTTC. Its protein is CACAGFQETQYF.

This sequence joins TRBV24-1 and TRBJ2-3; the D gene is possibly TRBD1 (5 bases). CDR1 is KGHDR, CDR2 SFDVKD, per germline. V lost 3 bases and J 3 bases, leaving 12 bases between the germline ends. The CDR3 sequence is 15 residues long. CDR3: CATSDPSTVTDTQYF. For the CDR3, the DNA is TGTGCCACCAGTGATCCATCGACAGTAACAGATACGCAGTATTTT.